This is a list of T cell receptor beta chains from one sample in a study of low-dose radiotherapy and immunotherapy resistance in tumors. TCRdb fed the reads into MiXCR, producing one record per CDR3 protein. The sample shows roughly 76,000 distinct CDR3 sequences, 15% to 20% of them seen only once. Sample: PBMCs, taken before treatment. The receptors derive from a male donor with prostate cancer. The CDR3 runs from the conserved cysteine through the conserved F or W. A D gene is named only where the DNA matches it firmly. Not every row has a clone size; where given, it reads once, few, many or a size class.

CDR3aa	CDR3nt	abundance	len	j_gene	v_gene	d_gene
CASSSGQGFGRYGYTF	TGTGCCAGCAGTTCGGGACAGGGGTTCGGACGGTATGGCTACACCTTC	many	16	TRBJ1-2	TRBV12-3/TRBV12-4	TRBD1
CASSFGASGRMGSYNEQFF	TGCGCCAGCAGCTTTGGGGCTAGCGGGAGGATGGGCTCCTACAATGAGCAGTTCTTC	many	19	TRBJ2-1	TRBV5-1	TRBD2
CASSVAPGRGEKLFF	TGTGCCAGCAGCGTAGCTCCAGGGAGAGGAGAAAAACTGTTTTTT	many	15	TRBJ1-4	TRBV9	.
CASSSIGVHTGELFF	TGTGCCAGCAGTTCCATAGGGGTACACACCGGGGAGCTGTTTTTT	.	15	TRBJ2-2	TRBV12-3/TRBV12-4	.
CASSYRTSGTPSEQYF	TGTGCCAGCAGCTACCGGACTAGCGGTACCCCCTCAGAGCAGTACTTC	.	16	TRBJ2-7	TRBV6-2/TRBV6-3	TRBD2
CASSWGAMNTEAFF	TGTGCCAGCAGTTGGGGGGCTATGAACACTGAAGCTTTCTTT	few	14	TRBJ1-1	TRBV13	.
CASSLDFSGGGETQYF	TGCGCCAGCAGCTTGGACTTTAGCGGGGGCGGAGAGACCCAGTACTTC	many	16	TRBJ2-5	TRBV5-1	TRBD2
CSAISKGGTDTHYF	TGCAGTGCCATAAGCAAAGGGGGCACAGATACGCATTATTTT	many	14	TRBJ2-3	TRBV20-1	TRBD1
CASSQVLINKAEAFF	TGTGCCAGCAGCCAAGTCCTCATTAATAAGGCTGAAGCTTTCTTT	many	15	TRBJ1-1	TRBV3-1	.
CSASPAGQAGFFTQHF	TGCAGTGCTAGTCCCGCCGGACAGGCCGGTTTTTTTACCCAGCATTTT	many	16	TRBJ1-5	TRBV20-1	TRBD1
CASTAGGPGEQYF	TGTGCCAGCACCGCGGGAGGGCCGGGGGAGCAGTACTTC	many	13	TRBJ2-7	TRBV28	TRBD2
CASSSPTSGGAVNEQFF	TGTGCCAGCAGCTCCCCGACTAGCGGGGGGGCCGTCAATGAGCAGTTCTTC	many	17	TRBJ2-1	TRBV7-2	TRBD2
CASSVVLRELYEQYF	TGTGCCAGCAGCGTAGTCTTGCGGGAGTTGTACGAGCAGTACTTC	many	15	TRBJ2-7	TRBV9	TRBD2
CASSTSGRVYGYTF	TGTGCCAGTAGTACCTCAGGTCGGGTCTATGGCTACACCTTC	many	14	TRBJ1-2	TRBV19	.
CASSPPARTGYTF	TGTGCCAGCTCACCACCGGCAAGGACTGGCTACACCTTC	.	13	TRBJ1-2	TRBV18	.
CASRLRPGQRKTEAFF	TGTGCCAGCAGATTAAGACCGGGACAGAGAAAGACTGAAGCTTTCTTT	.	16	TRBJ1-1	TRBV12-3/TRBV12-4	TRBD1
CASSLTTPGNTGELFF	TGTGCCAGCAGCTTGACGACCCCTGGGAACACCGGGGAGCTGTTTTTT	.	16	TRBJ2-2	TRBV5-6	.
CAWSRSRPLSYEQYF	TGTGCCTGGAGTCGCTCGAGACCCCTATCCTACGAGCAGTACTTC	many	15	TRBJ2-7	TRBV30	.
CASRNSGANVLTF	TGTGCCAGCAGAAACTCTGGGGCCAACGTCCTGACTTTC	many	13	TRBJ2-6	TRBV14	.
CASSIVASGYNEQFF	TGTGCCAGTAGTATAGTGGCTAGCGGGTACAATGAGCAGTTCTTC	many	15	TRBJ2-1	TRBV19	TRBD2
CASRERGLAENEQFF	TGTGCCAGCAGGGAGAGGGGACTAGCGGAGAATGAGCAGTTCTTC	many	15	TRBJ2-1	TRBV12-3/TRBV12-4	TRBD2
CASSFSGGDQETQYF	TGTGCCAGCAGCTTTAGCGGGGGGGACCAAGAGACCCAGTACTTC	many	15	TRBJ2-5	TRBV5-8	TRBD2
CASSPVHKTGELFF	TGTGCCAGCTCACCTGTACACAAGACCGGGGAGCTGTTTTTT	.	14	TRBJ2-2	TRBV18	.
CASRRWGGRGDYNEQFF	TGTGCCAGCAGACGGTGGGGAGGGCGGGGGGATTACAATGAGCAGTTCTTC	few	17	TRBJ2-1	TRBV6-2/TRBV6-3	TRBD2
CASSLLELDTQYF	TGTGCCAGCAGCTTATTAGAGCTGGATACGCAGTATTTT	many	13	TRBJ2-3	TRBV7-6	.
CSARSGSTDTQYF	TGCAGTGCTAGAAGTGGGAGCACAGATACGCAGTATTTT	many	13	TRBJ2-3	TRBV20-1	.
CASSSGRRNQETQYF	TGTGCCAGCAGCTCAGGGCGCAGGAACCAAGAGACCCAGTACTTC	many	15	TRBJ2-5	TRBV7-2	.
CASSPLAGGRGNEQFF	TGTGCCAGCAGCCCGCTAGCGGGAGGGAGAGGAAATGAGCAGTTCTTC	many	16	TRBJ2-1	TRBV5-4	TRBD2
CASGVRSGSEQYF	TGTGCCAGCGGAGTTCGGTCAGGGAGCGAGCAGTACTTC	many	13	TRBJ2-7	TRBV12-3/TRBV12-4	.
CASPPRGQGDNTDTQYF	TGTGCCAGCCCCCCCCGCGGACAGGGGGATAACACAGATACGCAGTATTTT	many	17	TRBJ2-3	TRBV28	TRBD1
CASRDSGISGNTIYF	TGTGCCAGCAGAGACTCCGGCATATCTGGAAACACCATATATTTT	many	15	TRBJ1-3	TRBV2	.
CASSPETGQETQYF	TGCGCCAGCAGTCCCGAGACAGGCCAAGAGACCCAGTACTTC	many	14	TRBJ2-5	TRBV23-1	.
CASSPLMGAGSEAFF	TGTGCCAGCAGCCCCCTAATGGGGGCCGGGTCTGAAGCTTTCTTT	many	15	TRBJ1-1	TRBV7-6	.
CSARKRQGSGYTF	TGCAGTGCTAGAAAGCGGCAGGGGTCGGGCTACACCTTC	many	13	TRBJ1-2	TRBV20-1	.
CASSAGLDTQYF	TGTGCCAGCAGCGCCGGGCTAGATACGCAGTATTTT	once	12	TRBJ2-3	TRBV9	.
CASSLQGARGGYTF	TGTGCCAGCAGCTTACAGGGGGCGAGGGGAGGCTACACCTTC	many	14	TRBJ1-2	TRBV7-2	TRBD1
CASSFTRNTEAFF	TGTGCCAGCAGCTTCACAAGGAACACTGAAGCTTTCTTT	.	13	TRBJ1-1	TRBV2	.
CASSNGGSEQYF	TGTGCCAGCTCGAACGGGGGGTCCGAGCAGTACTTC	many	12	TRBJ2-7	TRBV18	TRBD2
CSVVRRNTEAFF	TGCAGCGTTGTAAGGAGGAACACTGAAGCTTTCTTT	many	12	TRBJ1-1	TRBV29-1	.
CASSQVRGRGQPQHF	TGCGCCAGCAGCCAAGTAAGGGGGCGGGGTCAGCCCCAGCATTTT	many	15	TRBJ1-5	TRBV4-1	TRBD1
CSAGPGTLPYEQYF	TGCAGTGCTGGTCCCGGGACATTGCCCTACGAGCAGTACTTC	many	14	TRBJ2-7	TRBV20-1	.
CAMGLAGAADTQYF	TGTGCCATGGGACTAGCGGGAGCGGCAGATACGCAGTATTTT	many	14	TRBJ2-3	TRBV10-3	TRBD2
CSARVRAQETQYF	TGCAGTGCTAGAGTCAGGGCCCAAGAGACCCAGTACTTC	many	13	TRBJ2-5	TRBV20-1	.
CASSLGQVSYNEQFF	TGCGCCAGCAGCTTGGGGCAGGTCTCCTACAATGAGCAGTTCTTC	many	15	TRBJ2-1	TRBV5-1	.
CASSLDPGGAGDTQYF	TGTGCCAGCAGCTTAGATCCCGGGGGGGCGGGAGATACGCAGTATTTT	many	16	TRBJ2-3	TRBV7-2	TRBD2
CSVTSGTSIQETQYF	TGCAGTGTCACGTCTGGGACTAGCATCCAAGAGACCCAGTACTTC	.	15	TRBJ2-5	TRBV20-1	TRBD2
CASSQSQGGYNEQFF	TGCGCCAGCAGCCAGAGCCAAGGGGGGTACAATGAGCAGTTCTTC	few	15	TRBJ2-1	TRBV4-1	.
CASSDTGTPDNEQFF	TGTGCCAGCAGCGATACCGGGACCCCCGACAATGAGCAGTTCTTC	.	15	TRBJ2-1	TRBV7-9	.